The clone carrying this T cell receptor beta chain was picked up many times. Antigen unknown. The junction differs from germline at one of its ends, possibly a read error. The time point: persistent/refractory GD, antithyroid drugs over 5 years with positive TRAb. With RNA extracted from PBMCs as input, the TCR library was made. CDR1 is SGHTA and CDR2 is FQGTGA in the germline V gene. CDR3 length: 15 amino acids. These data are taken from a study of regulatory T cells in long-lasting Graves disease. Study conclusions and caveats: Persistent disease showed a preference for TRBV28, TRBJ1-2 and TRBJ2-5.

Investigators prepared the TCR beta libraries by applying iRepertoire HTBI primers and Arm-PCR of CDR3 regions. TCRdb redid the calling of the multiplex PCR reads with MiXCR, one entry per CDR3 protein. The repertoire consists of about 470,000 distinct CDR3 sequences, with 20% to 25% occurring once and the leading ten covering approximately 7.8%. The source material was peripheral blood mononuclear cells (PBMCs), sampled when the disease was refractory, from a patient treated with antithyroid drugs. V usage is TRBV7-3 and J usage is TRBJ2-7; 8 bases are shared with TRBD2. The clonotype originates from a female donor with Graves disease. The CDR3 reads CASSVTSGRSYEQYF. In nucleotides, the CDR3 is TGTGCCAGCAGCGTAACTAGCGGCCGCTCCTACGAGCAGTACTTC.